The 8 T cell receptor beta chains reported below all come from one sample, sequenced in a study of blood T cell repertoires in COVID-19. Clones were sequenced by immunoSEQ multiplex PCR, and TCRdb holds only the in-frame ones, with some missing. This table has a few hundred thousand clones, approximately 90% appearing once. Sequencing was done on a sample of peripheral blood. All receptors come from a woman between 50 and 59 years old with COVID-19, enrolled during active disease.

The rearrangement links TRBV3-1 (or the pseudogene TRBV3-2) to TRBJ1-2; D might be TRBD1 (6 bases). V gave up 7 bases and J gave up 0 bases, with 15 bases separating them. This CDR3 spans 15 amino acids. The V gene's germline CDR1 is LGHDT and CDR2 YNNKEL (reference sequence). The CDR3 nucleotides read TGTGCCAGCAACCTGGGGGGGCGTTCTAACTATGGCTACACCTTC. Its translation: CASNLGGRSNYGYTF.

This chain uses TRBV6-6 with TRBJ1-1; 9 nucleotides align to TRBD1. From germline, CDR1 is MNHNY and CDR2 SVGAGI (reference sequence). The CDR3 has 14 residues. Trimming at V came to 5 bases and at J to 5 bases, leaving 6 bases not matched to a gene. The chain's CDR3 is CASSTGTGRTEAFF. CDR3 nucleotide sequence: TGTGCCAGCAGTACCGGGACAGGGAGAACTGAAGCTTTCTTT.

The V and J genes are TRBV9 and TRBJ1-1; D perhaps matches TRBD1 (5 bases). The V end was cut by 3 bases, the J end by 0 bases, with 9 bases between. Germline loops: CDR1 SGDLS, CDR2 YYNGEE. The CDR3 runs to 14 residues. As DNA, the CDR3 is TGTGCCAGCAGCGCGGACATCATGAACACTGAAGCTTTCTTT. Its protein product is CASSADIMNTEAFF.

The V call is TRBV29-1, the J call TRBJ1-1; 7 bases map to TRBD1. Germline loops: CDR1 SQVTM, CDR2 ANQGSEA. This CDR3 is built from 15 residues. The J segment lost 4 bases and the V segment lost 7 bases, leaving 15 bases of the junction unmatched. The CDR3 region is CSATTFSTGITEAFF. The CDR3, as DNA: TGCAGCGCCACGACATTCTCGACAGGGATCACTGAAGCTTTCTTT.

The J gene is TRBJ1-2, the V gene TRBV7-9; tentative D call: TRBD1 (5 bases). Trimming pared 0 bases from V and 1 base from J, leaving 12 bases between. The CDR3 spans 16 residues. CDR1 is SEHNR and CDR2 is FQNEAQ in the germline V gene (reference sequence). The CDR3 sequence: CASSLATPQGNYGYTF. The CDR3 DNA is TGTGCCAGCAGCTTAGCAACGCCTCAGGGTAACTATGGCTACACCTTC.

Concerning this clone: The sample holds other DNA sequences that translate to the same CDR3. The chain couples TRBV19 to TRBJ2-7; 10 nucleotides align to TRBD2. With 1 base clipped from V and 4 bases from J, the junction kept 1 base outside the gene matches. This CDR3 comprises 14 residues. Per the germline V gene, CDR1 is LNHDA and CDR2 is SQIVND (reference sequence). The CDR3 bases are TGTGCCAGTAGTATAGGGACTAGCGGATACGAGCAGTACTTC. It yields the protein CASSIGTSGYEQYF.

The V call is TRBV4-3, the J call TRBJ2-1; D perhaps matches TRBD2 (5 bases). CDR3 size: 16 residues. V shed 0 bases and J shed 4 bases, with 13 bases lying between them. Germline values: CDR1 LGHNA, CDR2 YSLEER. CDR3 loop: CASSQDGETKYNEQFF. CDR3 DNA: TGCGCCAGCAGCCAAGATGGAGAGACTAAGTACAATGAGCAGTTCTTC.

The V and J genes are TRBV11-2 and TRBJ1-1; D is uncertain. Per germline, CDR1 SGHAT and CDR2 FQNNGV. This CDR3 is 14 amino acids long. Trimming pared 4 bases from V and 3 bases from J, leaving 12 bases between. The CDR3 here is CASSSQATDTEAFF. CDR3 DNA: TGTGCCAGCAGCTCCCAGGCTACGGACACTGAAGCTTTCTTT.